This T cell receptor (beta chain) was recovered during a study of cytomegalovirus exposure and HLA in healthy donors. Whole-study results and caveats: Cytomegalovirus association was listed for 164 TCR beta chains. In the analysis, some V segments, TRBV6-2 and TRBV6-3 included, were excluded as indistinguishable. A cluster of highly shared sequence variants was likely a sequencing artifact. There were several of the most significant clusters that appeared linked to common viral pathogens in a later analysis.

This PCR relied on a set of 60 Vbeta primers and 13 Jbeta primers. Clones were read by immunoSEQ multiplex PCR, and TCRdb kept only the in-frame ones, dropping some. The sample lists over 60,000 clones, 70% to 75% seen once, with under 7% in the top ten. The J segment lost 2 bases and the V segment lost 5 bases, leaving 2 bases of the junction unmatched. Germline CDR1 and CDR2: SGHTA and FQGNSA. There are 13 residues in the CDR3. For this clone: Antigen unknown.

The material sequenced was PBMCs. The chain couples TRBV7-2 to TRBJ1-1; 7 nucleotides line up with TRBD1. This receptor was taken from a young woman in good health and CMV-seronegative. Here the CDR3 reads CASSRQGNTEAFF. CDR3 nucleotides: TGTGCCAGCAGCCGACAGGGCAACACTGAAGCTTTCTTT.